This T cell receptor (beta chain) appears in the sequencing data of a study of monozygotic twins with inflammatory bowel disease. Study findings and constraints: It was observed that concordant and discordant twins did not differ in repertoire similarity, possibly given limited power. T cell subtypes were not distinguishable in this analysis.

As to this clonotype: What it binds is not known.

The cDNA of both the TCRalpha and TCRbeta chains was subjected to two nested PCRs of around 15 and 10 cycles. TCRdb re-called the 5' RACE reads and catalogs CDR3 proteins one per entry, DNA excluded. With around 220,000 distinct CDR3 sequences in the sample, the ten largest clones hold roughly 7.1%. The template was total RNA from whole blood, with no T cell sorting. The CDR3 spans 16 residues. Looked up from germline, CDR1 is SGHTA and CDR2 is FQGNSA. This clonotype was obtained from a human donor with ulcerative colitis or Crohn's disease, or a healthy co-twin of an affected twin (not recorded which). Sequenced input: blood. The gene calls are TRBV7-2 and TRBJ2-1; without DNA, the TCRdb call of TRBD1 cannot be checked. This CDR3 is CASSGGRDGGYNEQFF.